One and the same sample provided the 10 T cell receptor beta chains below, sequenced in a study of blood T cell repertoires in COVID-19. Profiled with immunoSEQ multiplex PCR; TCRdb holds only in-frame clones, not every one. The sample lists roughly 150,000 clones; 84% were seen once. The sample consisted of PBMCs or T cells enriched from blood (not recorded which). These receptors all come from a woman aged 45-65 years who had recovered from COVID-19.

This rearrangement joins TRBV21-1 to TRBJ2-3; the DNA was not used to check the table's D call, TRBD2. TRBV21-1 is annotated as a pseudogene. The CDR3 contains 16 residues. The CDR3 spells CASGEGLAGPTDTQYF. CDR3 bases: TGTGCCAGCGGGGAGGGACTAGCGGGGCCCACAGATACGCAGTATTTT.

The chain joins TRBV4-1 to TRBJ1-5; D is uncertain. The germline CDR1 and CDR2 sequences are MGHRA and YSYEKL. This CDR3 has 16 amino acids. Trimming removed 1 base from V and 4 bases from J, with 14 bases in between. The CDR3 coding sequence is TGCGCCAGCAGCCAAGGCGCCGGGATTGGGAATCAGCCCCAGCATTTT. As protein: CASSQGAGIGNQPQHF.

The DNA of the CDR3 is TGTGCCAGCTCACCCCCCAACATGCATGAGCAGTTCTTC. This gives the protein CASSPPNMHEQFF. The rearrangement links TRBV18 to TRBJ2-1; D is unclear. This CDR3 spans 13 amino acids. V lost 3 bases, J lost 8 bases, and 11 bases lay in between. CDR1 and CDR2 from the germline V gene are KGHSH and LQKENI.

This sequence joins TRBV2 and TRBJ2-3; a possible D gene is TRBD2 (5 bases). V shed 4 bases and J shed 2 bases, with 10 bases lying between them. The CDR3 has 14 residues. Germline loops: CDR1 SNHLY, CDR2 FYNNEI. For the CDR3, the DNA is TGTGCCAGCAGTGTCGGCGGGTTCACAGATACGCAGTATTTT. Translating gives CASSVGGFTDTQYF.

The rearrangement joins TRBV19 to TRBJ2-3; 13 positions match TRBD2. Losses at the gene ends were 7 bases for V and 11 bases for J; bases not matched to a gene: 12. CDR1 is LNHDA and CDR2 is SQIVND in the germline V gene (reference sequence). The CDR3 spans 15 residues. The CDR3 DNA reads as TGTGCCAGTATCCCTACTGCCGGGACTAGCGGGAAGCAGTATTTT. As protein: CASIPTAGTSGKQYF.

The V call is TRBV2, the J call TRBJ1-4, with 9 nucleotides matching TRBD1. V was pared by 7 bases and J by 5 bases, with 8 bases of the junction left unmatched. Germline V gene lookup returns CDR1 SNHLY and CDR2 FYNNEI. The CDR3 is 15 amino acids. The CDR3 loop reads CASNTQGAWNEKLFF. The DNA for the CDR3 is TGTGCCAGCAATACACAGGGGGCTTGGAATGAAAAACTGTTTTTT.

This rearrangement joins TRBV10-3 to TRBJ1-1; 12 nucleotides align to TRBD1. J was trimmed by 1 base and V by 7 bases; bases with no gene match: 4. The germline CDR1 and CDR2 sequences are ENHRY and SYGVKD. The CDR3 has 15 amino acids. The CDR3: CAITGTGGRNTEAFF. CDR3 nucleotides: TGTGCCATCACCGGGACAGGGGGCAGGAACACTGAAGCTTTCTTT.

The rearrangement joins TRBV7-2 to TRBJ2-2; D is uncertain. Trimming stripped 6 bases from V and 1 base from J, with 12 bases between. This CDR3 has 15 residues. CDR1 and CDR2 from the germline V gene are SGHTA and FQGNSA. CDR3 residues: CASSRTPGNTGELFF. CDR3 nucleotides: TGTGCCAGCAGTCGCACCCCGGGGAACACCGGGGAGCTGTTTTTT.

The chain uses TRBV15 and TRBJ2-7; D unclear. Trimming cost V 5 bases and J 0 bases, with 14 bases left between them. This CDR3 region has 15 residues. Germline values: CDR1 LNHNV, CDR2 YYDKDF (reference sequence). CDR3: CATSEAVMTSYEQYF. CDR3 coding DNA: TGTGCCACCAGCGAGGCGGTTATGACCTCCTACGAGCAGTACTTC.

This clone showed up just a few times. V is TRBV7-9 and J is TRBJ2-1; 8 nucleotides align to TRBD1. After removal of 1 base from V and 3 bases from J, the junction contained 2 bases not matched to a gene. Germline CDR1 SEHNR, CDR2 FQNEAQ (reference sequence). The CDR3 is 15 residues long. The chain's CDR3 is CASSLVQGGYNEQFF. The CDR3 region has the DNA TGTGCCAGCAGCTTAGTACAGGGGGGCTACAATGAGCAGTTCTTC.